The clone carrying this T cell receptor beta chain showed up many times. Its matching antigen is unknown. This sample stems from a study of T cell repertoires in cytomegalovirus infection. The study, taken as a whole, reports: Dominating the ex vivo response were HLA-C-restricted CMV-specific TCR beta clonotypes. Accumulated public TCR beta family frequency recognized individuals carrying CMV together with the relevant HLA.

One entry per CDR3 protein results from TCRdb running MiXCR on the reads. Counted here are about 460,000 distinct CDR3 sequences, approximately 11% occurring once; the ten biggest clones make up about 9.4%. Trimming took 7 bases from V and 2 from J, leaving 15 bases between them. Germline V gives CDR1 MDHEN, CDR2 SYDVKM. The CDR3 length is 14 residues. The sample was PBMCs. This chain uses TRBV28 with TRBJ2-7; D is possibly TRBD1 (6 bases). This receptor was taken from a human donor in good health (CMV status not recorded). Some clones in this sample may be carry-over from other donors' samples. CDR3 sequence: CASTLGAPTYEQYF. The CDR3 DNA is TGTGCCAGCACCCTGGGGGCGCCTACCTACGAGCAGTACTTC.